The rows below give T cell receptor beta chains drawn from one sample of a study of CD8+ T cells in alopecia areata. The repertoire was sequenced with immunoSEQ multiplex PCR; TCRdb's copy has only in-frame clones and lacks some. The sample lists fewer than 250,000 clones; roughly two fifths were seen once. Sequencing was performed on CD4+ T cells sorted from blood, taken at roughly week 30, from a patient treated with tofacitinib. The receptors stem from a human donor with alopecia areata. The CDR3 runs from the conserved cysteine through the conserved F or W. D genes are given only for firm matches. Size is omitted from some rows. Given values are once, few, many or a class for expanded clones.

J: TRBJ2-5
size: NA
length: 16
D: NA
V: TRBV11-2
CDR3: CASSLDRRQRMVTQYF
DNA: TGTGCCAGCAGCTTAGATAGGAGACAGAGGATGGTGACCCAGTACTTC

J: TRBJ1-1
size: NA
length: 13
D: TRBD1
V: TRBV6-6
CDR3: CASSRQGGTEAFF
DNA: TGTGCCAGCAGTCGACAGGGGGGCACTGAAGCTTTCTTT

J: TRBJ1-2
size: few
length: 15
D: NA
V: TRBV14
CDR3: CASSQAHTGNYGYTF
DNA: TGTGCCAGCAGCCAAGCTCACACTGGGAACTATGGCTACACCTTC

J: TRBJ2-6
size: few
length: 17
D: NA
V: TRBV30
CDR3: CAWSVPGRPSGANVLTF
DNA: TGTGCCTGGAGTGTACCGGGACGACCCTCTGGGGCCAACGTCCTGACTTTC

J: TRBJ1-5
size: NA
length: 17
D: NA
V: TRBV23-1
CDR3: CASRGREQGNSNQPQHF
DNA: TGCGCCAGCAGGGGCCGGGAACAGGGAAATAGCAATCAGCCCCAGCATTTT

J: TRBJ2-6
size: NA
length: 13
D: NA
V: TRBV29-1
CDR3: CSARASGANVLTF
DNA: TGCAGCGCCAGGGCGTCTGGGGCCAACGTCCTGACTTTC

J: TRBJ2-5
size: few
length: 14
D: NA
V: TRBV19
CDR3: CASSISRDQETQYF
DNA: TGTGCCAGTAGTATCTCCAGGGACCAAGAGACCCAGTACTTC

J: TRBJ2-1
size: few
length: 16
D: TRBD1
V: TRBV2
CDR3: CASSEARDRGQVEQFF
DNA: TGTGCCAGCAGTGAAGCACGGGACAGGGGACAGGTTGAGCAGTTCTTC

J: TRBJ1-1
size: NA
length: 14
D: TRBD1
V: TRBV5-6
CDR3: CASRARGLNTEAFF
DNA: TGTGCCAGCAGAGCAAGGGGGCTAAACACTGAAGCTTTCTTT

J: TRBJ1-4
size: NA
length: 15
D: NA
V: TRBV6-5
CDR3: CASSYDSFGNEKLFF
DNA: TGTGCCAGCAGTTACGACAGCTTTGGGAATGAAAAACTGTTTTTT

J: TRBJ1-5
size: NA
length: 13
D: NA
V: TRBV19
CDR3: CASAGQFNQPQHF
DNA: TGTGCCAGTGCTGGACAGTTCAATCAGCCCCAGCATTTT

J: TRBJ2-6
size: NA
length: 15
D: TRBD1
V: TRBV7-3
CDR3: CASSHAGTGGDVLTF
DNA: TGTGCCAGCAGCCACGCCGGGACAGGGGGCGACGTCCTGACTTTC

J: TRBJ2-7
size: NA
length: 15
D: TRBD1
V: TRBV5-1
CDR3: CASSRAGQGNRGQYF
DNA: TGCGCCAGCAGCCGTGCTGGACAGGGGAATAGAGGGCAGTACTTC

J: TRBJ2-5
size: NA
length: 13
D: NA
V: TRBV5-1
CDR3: CASSLGRMETQYF
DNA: TGCGCCAGCAGCTTGGGGAGGATGGAGACCCAGTACTTC

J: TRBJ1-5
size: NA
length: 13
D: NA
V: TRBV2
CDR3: CASMVGPHQPQHF
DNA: TGTGCCAGCATGGTTGGGCCACATCAGCCCCAGCATTTT

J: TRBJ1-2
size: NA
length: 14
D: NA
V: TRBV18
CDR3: CASSPIGGLDGYTF
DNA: TGTGCCAGCTCACCGATAGGGGGGCTGGATGGCTACACCTTC

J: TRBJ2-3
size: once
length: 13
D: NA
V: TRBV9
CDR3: CASSVDHTDTQYF
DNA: TGTGCCAGCAGCGTAGATCACACAGATACGCAGTATTTT

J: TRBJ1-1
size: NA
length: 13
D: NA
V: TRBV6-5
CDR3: CASSPTRNTEAFF
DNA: TGTGCCAGCAGCCCCACGAGGAACACTGAAGCTTTCTTT

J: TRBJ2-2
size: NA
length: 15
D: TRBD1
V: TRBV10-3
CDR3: CAISEVDRATGELFF
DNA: TGTGCCATCAGTGAAGTGGACAGGGCCACCGGGGAGCTGTTTTTT

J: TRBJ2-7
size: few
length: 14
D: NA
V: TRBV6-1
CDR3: CASSQLGFSYEQYF
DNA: TGTGCCAGCAGCCAACTGGGATTCTCCTACGAGCAGTACTTC

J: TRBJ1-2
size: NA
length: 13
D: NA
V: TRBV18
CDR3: CASSKGTTDGYTF
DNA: TGTGCCAGCTCAAAGGGGACGACGGATGGCTACACCTTC

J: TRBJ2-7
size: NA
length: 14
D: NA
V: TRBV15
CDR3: CATSRDVDRSVQYF
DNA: TGTGCCACCAGCAGAGATGTTGACAGGTCTGTACAGTACTTC

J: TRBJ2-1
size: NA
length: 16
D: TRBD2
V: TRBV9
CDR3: CASSPISGRGNNEQFF
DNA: TGTGCCAGCAGCCCCATTAGCGGGAGAGGTAACAATGAGCAGTTCTTC

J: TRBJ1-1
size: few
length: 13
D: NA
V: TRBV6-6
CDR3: CASTGIVGTEAFF
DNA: TGTGCCAGCACTGGAATAGTCGGCACTGAAGCTTTCTTT

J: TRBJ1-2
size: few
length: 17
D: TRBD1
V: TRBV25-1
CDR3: CASSEYPGDRGGYGYTF
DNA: TGTGCCAGCAGTGAATATCCCGGGGACAGGGGCGGTTATGGCTACACCTTC

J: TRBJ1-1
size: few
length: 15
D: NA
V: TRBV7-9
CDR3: CASSLSGQVNTEAFF
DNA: TGTGCCAGCAGCTTATCGGGACAAGTGAACACTGAAGCTTTCTTT

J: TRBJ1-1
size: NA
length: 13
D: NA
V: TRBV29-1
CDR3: CSVLQALNTEAFF
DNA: TGCAGCGTCCTGCAAGCATTGAACACTGAAGCTTTCTTT

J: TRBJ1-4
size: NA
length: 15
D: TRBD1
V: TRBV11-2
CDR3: CASSSWGTGGEKLFF
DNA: TGTGCCAGCAGCTCATGGGGGACAGGGGGTGAAAAACTGTTTTTT

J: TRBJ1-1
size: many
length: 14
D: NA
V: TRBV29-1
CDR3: CSVEDGGMNTEAFF
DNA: TGCAGCGTTGAAGACGGGGGGATGAACACTGAAGCTTTCTTT

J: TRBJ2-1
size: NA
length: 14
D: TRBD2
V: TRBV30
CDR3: CARKRGVAGNEQFF
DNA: TGTGCCAGAAAGCGGGGGGTAGCCGGAAATGAGCAGTTCTTC

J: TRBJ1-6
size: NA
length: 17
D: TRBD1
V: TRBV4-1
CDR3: CASSQVATGDYNSPLHF
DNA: TGCGCCAGCAGCCAAGTTGCGACAGGGGATTATAATTCACCCCTCCACTTT

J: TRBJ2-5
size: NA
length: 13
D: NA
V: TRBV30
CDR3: CAWAVGVKETQYF
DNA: TGTGCCTGGGCGGTGGGGGTCAAAGAGACCCAGTACTTC

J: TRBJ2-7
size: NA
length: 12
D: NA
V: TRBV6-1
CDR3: CASTAEGGEQYF
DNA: TGTGCCAGCACCGCCGAGGGCGGCGAGCAGTACTTC

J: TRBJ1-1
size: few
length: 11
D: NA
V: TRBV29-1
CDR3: CSVESYREAFF
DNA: TGCAGCGTTGAATCTTACAGGGAAGCTTTCTTT

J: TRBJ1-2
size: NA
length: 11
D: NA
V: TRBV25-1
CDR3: CASGDGYGYTF
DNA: TGTGCCAGCGGGGACGGCTATGGCTACACCTTC

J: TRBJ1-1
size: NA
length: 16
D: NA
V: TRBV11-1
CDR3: CASSNQLQVRNTEAFF
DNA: TGTGCCAGCAGCAACCAACTACAGGTCCGGAACACTGAAGCTTTCTTT

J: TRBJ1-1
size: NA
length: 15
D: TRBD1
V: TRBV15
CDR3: CATRPRTGMDTEAFF
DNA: TGTGCCACCAGGCCGAGGACAGGGATGGACACTGAAGCTTTCTTT

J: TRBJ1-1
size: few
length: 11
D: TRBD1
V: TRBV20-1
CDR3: CSASLQGMAFF
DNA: TGCAGTGCTAGTTTACAGGGGATGGCTTTCTTT

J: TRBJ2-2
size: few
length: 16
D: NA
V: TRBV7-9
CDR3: CASRPPGGPNTGELFF
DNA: TGTGCCAGCAGGCCGCCGGGGGGCCCTAACACCGGGGAGCTGTTTTTT

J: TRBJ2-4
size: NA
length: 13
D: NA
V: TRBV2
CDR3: CASRFGSRDIQYF
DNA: TGTGCCAGCAGATTCGGCTCGAGGGACATTCAGTACTTC

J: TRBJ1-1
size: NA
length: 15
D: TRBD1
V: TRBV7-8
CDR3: CASSSNRDRGTEAFF
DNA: TGTGCCAGCAGCTCTAACCGGGACAGGGGCACTGAAGCTTTCTTT

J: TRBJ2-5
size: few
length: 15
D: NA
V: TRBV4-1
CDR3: CASSQPDRMVETQYF
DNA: TGCGCCAGCAGCCAGCCCGACAGAATGGTGGAGACCCAGTACTTC